This T cell receptor (beta chain) comes out of a study of cytomegalovirus exposure and HLA in healthy donors. 60 Vbeta and 13 Jbeta primers were used in PCR. Produced via immunoSEQ multiplex PCR; TCRdb's table is partial and in-frame only. The sample yields 200,000 to 250,000 clones, just over 75% seen once. With 6 bases clipped from V and 3 bases from J, the junction kept 0 bases outside the gene matches. Per germline, CDR1 SNHLY and CDR2 FYNNEI. The CDR3 is made up of 12 amino acids. In this sample, this clone turned up a few times. The TCR sequence derives from a woman aged 55-70 years in good health and CMV-seropositive. The chain links TRBV2 to TRBJ2-3, with 7 bases matching TRBD1. Material: PBMCs. CDR3 in amino acids: CASRQGTDTQYF. DNA for the CDR3: TGTGCCAGCAGACAGGGGACAGATACGCAGTATTTT.